Listed here are 5 T cell receptor beta chains from one sample, sequenced in a study of blood T cell repertoires in COVID-19. Repertoires were generated with immunoSEQ multiplex PCR, while TCRdb's copy carries only in-frame clones and drops some. The sample gives 70,000 to 95,000 clones, approximately 92% of which show up once; nearly 6.5% is in the top ten. Sequenced material: peripheral blood. The receptors here all came from a woman in her fifties or sixties with active COVID-19.

A single count supports this clone. The gene calls are TRBV10-3 and TRBJ2-5; 8 nucleotides line up with TRBD2. This CDR3 is built from 16 residues. Germline V gives CDR1 ENHRY, CDR2 SYGVKD. V lost 2 bases, J lost 5 bases, and 10 bases stayed unmatched. The CDR3 DNA sequence: TGTGCCATCAGTGAGGGCAGGACCTCGGGGGGGGAGACCCAGTACTTC. This codes for CAISEGRTSGGETQYF.

V is TRBV7-2 and J is TRBJ2-4; possibly TRBD2 for D (5 bases). There are 15 residues in the CDR3. Trimming shortened V by 1 base and J by 8 bases, and 15 bases separated the two germline ends. The V gene's germline CDR1 is SGHTA and CDR2 FQGNSA. CDR3 protein: CASSLDPGMMDIQYF. The CDR3 DNA reads TGTGCCAGCAGCTTAGACCCGGGGATGATGGACATTCAGTACTTC.

The rearrangement uses TRBV25-1 and TRBJ1-4, with TRBD1 as a possible D gene (5 bases). Germline V lookup: CDR1 MGHDK, CDR2 SYGVNS. V was pared by 0 bases and J by 0 bases, with 14 bases between. The CDR3 is 18 residues long. The CDR3 DNA follows: TGTGCCAGCAGTGAATATCCCGGGGGGGAGACAACTAATGAAAAACTGTTTTTT. This translates into CASSEYPGGETTNEKLFF.

In this sample, this clone turned up a few times. V is TRBV7-2 and J is TRBJ2-7, with D perhaps matching TRBD1 (6 bases). Germline V gene data show CDR1 as SGHTA and CDR2 as FQGNSA. The CDR3 is 15 amino acids. The V gene lost 5 bases and the J gene lost 0 bases, with 14 bases spanning the gap. The CDR3 loop reads CASSVTGTTSYEQYF. The CDR3 DNA is TGTGCCAGCAGCGTCACAGGGACGACCTCCTACGAGCAGTACTTC.

The V gene is TRBV7-2, the J gene TRBJ2-7, with a weak D call TRBD1 (6 bases). Germline V gene sequence: CDR1 SGHTA, CDR2 FQGNSA. Trimming stripped 4 bases from V and 2 bases from J, with 12 bases between. The CDR3 has 14 residues. As DNA, the CDR3 is TGTGCCAGCAGCTCGACAGGAGGTACCTACGAGCAGTACTTC. It specifies CASSSTGGTYEQYF. The full variable domain, its missing parts supplied by reference TRBV7-2 and TRBJ2-7, is GAGVSQSPSNKVTEKGKDVELRCDPISGHTALYWYRQSLGQGLEFLIYFQGNSAPDKSGLPSDRFSAERTGGSVSTLTIQRTQQEDSAVYLCASSSTGGTYEQYFGPGTRLTVT.